This T cell receptor (beta chain) is drawn from a study of cytomegalovirus exposure and HLA in healthy donors. Across the whole study: In an earlier analysis, 95 million to 130 million unique TCR beta sequences were found from 150 million to 200 million T cells. Study-wide results and limits: Later analysis identified a missense DCLRE1C variant that was linked to TCR beta V- and J-gene trimming.

In the PCR, 60 Vbeta and 13 Jbeta primers were used. Repertoires were generated with immunoSEQ multiplex PCR, while TCRdb's copy carries only in-frame clones and drops some. Here the sample spans 90,000 to 150,000 clones, nearly 80% being singletons. Trimming cost V 7 bases and J 5 bases, with 13 bases left between them. Germline V lookup: CDR1 SQVTM, CDR2 ANQGSEA. The CDR3 runs to 12 residues. This clone was counted between two and nine times. Its target is not known. The sample holds other DNA sequences that translate to the same CDR3. Source material: PBMCs. The V and J genes are TRBV29-1 and TRBJ2-3, with a possible D match to TRBD1 (6 bases). This clonotype was obtained from a woman younger than 45 in good health and CMV-seropositive. The CDR3 is CSANQQGDTQYF. The DNA for the CDR3 is TGCAGCGCAAATCAACAGGGAGATACGCAGTATTTT.